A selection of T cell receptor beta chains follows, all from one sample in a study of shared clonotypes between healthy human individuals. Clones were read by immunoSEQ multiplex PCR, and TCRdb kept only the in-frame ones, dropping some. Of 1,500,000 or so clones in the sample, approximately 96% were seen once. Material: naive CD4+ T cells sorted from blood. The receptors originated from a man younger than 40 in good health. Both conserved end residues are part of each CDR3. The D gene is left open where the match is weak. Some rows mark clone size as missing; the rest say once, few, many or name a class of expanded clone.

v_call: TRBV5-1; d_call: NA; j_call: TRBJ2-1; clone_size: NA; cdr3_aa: CASSLEGREQFF
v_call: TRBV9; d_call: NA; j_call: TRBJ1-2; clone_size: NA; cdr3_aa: CASSVVSGIGYGYTF
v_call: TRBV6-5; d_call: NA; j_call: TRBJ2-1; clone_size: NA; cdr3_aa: CASSAGRLGPNEQFF
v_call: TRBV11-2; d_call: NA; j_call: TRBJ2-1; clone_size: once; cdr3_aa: CASSLRQAPGNEQFF
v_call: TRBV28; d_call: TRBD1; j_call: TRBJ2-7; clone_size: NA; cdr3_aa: CASRTGGTGVDYEQYF
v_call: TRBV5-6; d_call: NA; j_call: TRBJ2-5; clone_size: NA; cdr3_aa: CASSPGTSRGGTQYF
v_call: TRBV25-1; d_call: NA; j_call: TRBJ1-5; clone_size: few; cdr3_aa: CASSEFGSNQPQHF
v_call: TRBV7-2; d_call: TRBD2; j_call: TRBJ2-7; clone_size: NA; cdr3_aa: CASSWETSEKYEQYF
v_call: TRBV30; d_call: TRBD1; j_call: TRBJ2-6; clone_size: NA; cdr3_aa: CAWSVRRQGASGANVLTF
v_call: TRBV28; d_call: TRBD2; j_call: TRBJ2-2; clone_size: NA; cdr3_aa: CASSFGFRLAGGPYTGELFF
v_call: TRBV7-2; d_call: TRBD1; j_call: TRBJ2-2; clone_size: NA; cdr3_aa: CASSLGQSNTGELFF
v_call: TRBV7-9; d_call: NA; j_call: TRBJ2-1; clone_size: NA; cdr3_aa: CASSLDSYNEQFF
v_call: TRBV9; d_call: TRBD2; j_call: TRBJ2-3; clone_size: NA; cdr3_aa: CASSASRSSLGLAGSTDTQYF
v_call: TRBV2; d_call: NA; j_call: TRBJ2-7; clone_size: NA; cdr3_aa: CASSGDSVRSYEQYF
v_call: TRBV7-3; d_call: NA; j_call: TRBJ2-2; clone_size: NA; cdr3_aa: CASSLTSFGELFF
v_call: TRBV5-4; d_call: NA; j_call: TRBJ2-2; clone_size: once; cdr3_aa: CASSLEGPNTGELFF
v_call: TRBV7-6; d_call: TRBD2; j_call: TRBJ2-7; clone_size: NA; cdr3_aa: CASSSLGETSGRPYEQYF
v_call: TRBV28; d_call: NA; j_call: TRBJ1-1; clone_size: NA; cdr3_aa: CASSWGDTEAFF
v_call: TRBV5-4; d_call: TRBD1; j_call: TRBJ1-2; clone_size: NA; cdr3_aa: CASIGGVAGGSEAYGYTF
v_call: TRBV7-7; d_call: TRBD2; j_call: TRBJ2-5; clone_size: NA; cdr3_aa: CASSVGTSGKETQYF
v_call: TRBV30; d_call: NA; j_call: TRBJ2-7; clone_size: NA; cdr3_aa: CAWRRGPSYEQYF
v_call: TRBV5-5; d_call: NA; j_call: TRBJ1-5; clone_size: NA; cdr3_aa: CASSLGQFNQPQHF
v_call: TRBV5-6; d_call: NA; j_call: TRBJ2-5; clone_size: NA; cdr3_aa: CASSAPDREETQYF
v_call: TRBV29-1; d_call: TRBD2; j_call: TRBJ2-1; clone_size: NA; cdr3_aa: CSVGLADEQFF
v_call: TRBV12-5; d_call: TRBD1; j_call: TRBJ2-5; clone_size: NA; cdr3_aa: CASGQGQGVSGTQYF
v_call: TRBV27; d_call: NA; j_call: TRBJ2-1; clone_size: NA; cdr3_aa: CASSFRGYNEQFF
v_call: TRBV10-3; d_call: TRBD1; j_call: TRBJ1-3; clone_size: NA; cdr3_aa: CAINAGQGASGNTIYF
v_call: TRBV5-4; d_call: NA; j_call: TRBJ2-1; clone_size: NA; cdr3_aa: CASSLTRYEQFF
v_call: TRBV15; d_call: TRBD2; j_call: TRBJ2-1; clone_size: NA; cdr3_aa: CATSRDRLAGFFF
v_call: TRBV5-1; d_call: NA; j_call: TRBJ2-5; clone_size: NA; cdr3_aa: CASSLGVLGETQYF
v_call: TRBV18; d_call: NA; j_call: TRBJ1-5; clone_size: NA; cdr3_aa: CASSRPGDSQPQHF
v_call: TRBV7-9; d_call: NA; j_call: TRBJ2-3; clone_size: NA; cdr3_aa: CASSPLGTGVQF
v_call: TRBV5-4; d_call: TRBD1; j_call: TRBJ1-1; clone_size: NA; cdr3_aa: CASSSNDRVGTEAFF
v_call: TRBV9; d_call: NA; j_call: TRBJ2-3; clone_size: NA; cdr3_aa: CASSVGAGKTDTQYF
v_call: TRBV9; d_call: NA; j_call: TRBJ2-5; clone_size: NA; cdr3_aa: CASSLGSTETQYF
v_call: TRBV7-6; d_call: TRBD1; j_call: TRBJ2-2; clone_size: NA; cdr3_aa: CASSLVEGQGANTGELFF
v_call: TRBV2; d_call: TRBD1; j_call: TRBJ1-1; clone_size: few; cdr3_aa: CANRQGLNTEAFF
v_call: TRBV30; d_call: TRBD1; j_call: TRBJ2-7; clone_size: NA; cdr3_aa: CAWSAGGTSYEQYF
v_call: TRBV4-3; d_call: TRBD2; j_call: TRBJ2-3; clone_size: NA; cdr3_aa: CASSQDPTSGRSDTQYF
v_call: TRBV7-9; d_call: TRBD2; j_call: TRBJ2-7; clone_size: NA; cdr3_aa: CASSLGLAGPYEQYF
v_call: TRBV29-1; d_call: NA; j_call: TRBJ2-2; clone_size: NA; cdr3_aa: CSVHTGGELFF
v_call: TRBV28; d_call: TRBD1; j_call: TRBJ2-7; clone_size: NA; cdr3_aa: CASSVGGPHYEQYF
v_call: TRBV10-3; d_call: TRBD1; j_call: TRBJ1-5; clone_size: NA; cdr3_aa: CAISGPGQSNQPQHF
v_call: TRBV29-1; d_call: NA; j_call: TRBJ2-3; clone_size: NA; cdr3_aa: CSVEGMRGLSTDTQYF
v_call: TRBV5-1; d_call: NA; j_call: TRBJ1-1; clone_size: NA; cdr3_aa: CASSLVQQGHFNTEAFF
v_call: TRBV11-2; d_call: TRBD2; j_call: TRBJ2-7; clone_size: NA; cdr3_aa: CASSLSTSGSYVGSYEQYF
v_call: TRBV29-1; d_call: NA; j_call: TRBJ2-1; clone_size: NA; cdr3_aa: CSVPLLGEQFF
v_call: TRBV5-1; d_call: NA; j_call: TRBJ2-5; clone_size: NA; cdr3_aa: CASSSWQGSGETQYF
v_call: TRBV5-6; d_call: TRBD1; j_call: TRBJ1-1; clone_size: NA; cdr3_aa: CASSLRQGAGISEAFF
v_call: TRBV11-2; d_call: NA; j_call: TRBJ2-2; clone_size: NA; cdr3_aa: CASSPGIAANTGELFF
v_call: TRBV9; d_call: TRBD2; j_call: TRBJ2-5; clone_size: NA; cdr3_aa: CASSVATGTSGVQETQYF
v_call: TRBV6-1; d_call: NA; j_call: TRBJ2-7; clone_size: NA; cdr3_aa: CASSDTRRLIDEQYF
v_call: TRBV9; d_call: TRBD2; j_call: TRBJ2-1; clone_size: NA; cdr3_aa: CASSRMGLAGVNEQFF
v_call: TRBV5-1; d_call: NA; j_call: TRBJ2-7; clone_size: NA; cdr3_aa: CASSQSGGPYEQYF
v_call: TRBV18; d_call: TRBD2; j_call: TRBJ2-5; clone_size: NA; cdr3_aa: CASSTLAGREETQYF
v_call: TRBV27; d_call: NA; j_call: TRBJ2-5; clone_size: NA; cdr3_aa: CASSPGSTGTTQYF
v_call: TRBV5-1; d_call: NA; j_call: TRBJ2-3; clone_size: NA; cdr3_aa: CASSLGQGRIDTQYF
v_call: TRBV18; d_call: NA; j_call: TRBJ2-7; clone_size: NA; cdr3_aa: CASSPNRVSYEQYF
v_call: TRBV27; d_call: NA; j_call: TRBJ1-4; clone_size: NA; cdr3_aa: CASKLQGNEKLFF
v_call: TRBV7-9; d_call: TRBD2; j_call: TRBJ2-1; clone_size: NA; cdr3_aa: CASSSSGRAEQFF